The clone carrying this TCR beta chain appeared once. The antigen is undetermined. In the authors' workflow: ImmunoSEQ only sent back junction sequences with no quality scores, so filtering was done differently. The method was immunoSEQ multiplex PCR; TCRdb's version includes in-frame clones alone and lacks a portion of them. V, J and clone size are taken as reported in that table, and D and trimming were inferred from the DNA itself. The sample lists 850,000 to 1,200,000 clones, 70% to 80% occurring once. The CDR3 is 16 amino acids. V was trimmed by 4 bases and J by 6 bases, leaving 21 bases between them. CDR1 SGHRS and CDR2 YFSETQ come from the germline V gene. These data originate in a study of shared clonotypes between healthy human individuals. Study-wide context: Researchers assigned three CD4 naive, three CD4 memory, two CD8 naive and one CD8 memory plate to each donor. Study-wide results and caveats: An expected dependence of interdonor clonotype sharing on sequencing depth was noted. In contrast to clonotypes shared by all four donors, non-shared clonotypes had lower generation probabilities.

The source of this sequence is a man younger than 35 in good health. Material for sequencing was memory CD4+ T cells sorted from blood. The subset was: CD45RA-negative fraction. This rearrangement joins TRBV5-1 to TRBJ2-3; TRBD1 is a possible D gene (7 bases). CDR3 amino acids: CASSGEAGGRVDTQYF. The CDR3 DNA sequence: TGCGCCAGCAGCGGGGAGGCAGGGGGGAGAGTGGATACGCAGTATTTT.